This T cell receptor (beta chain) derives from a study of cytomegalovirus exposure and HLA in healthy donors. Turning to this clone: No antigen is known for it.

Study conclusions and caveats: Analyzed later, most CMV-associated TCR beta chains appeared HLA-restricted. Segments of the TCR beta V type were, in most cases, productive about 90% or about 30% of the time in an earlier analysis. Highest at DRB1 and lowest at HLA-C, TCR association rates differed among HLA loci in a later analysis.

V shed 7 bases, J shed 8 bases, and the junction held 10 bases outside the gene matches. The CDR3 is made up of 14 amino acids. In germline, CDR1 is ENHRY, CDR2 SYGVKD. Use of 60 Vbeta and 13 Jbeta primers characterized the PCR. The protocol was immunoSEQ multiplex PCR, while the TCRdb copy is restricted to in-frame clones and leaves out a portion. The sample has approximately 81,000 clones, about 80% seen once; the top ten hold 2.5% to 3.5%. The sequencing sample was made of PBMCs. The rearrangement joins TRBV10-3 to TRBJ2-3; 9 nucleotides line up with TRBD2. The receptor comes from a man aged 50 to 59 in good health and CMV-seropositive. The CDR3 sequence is CAIKPSGDRGTQYF. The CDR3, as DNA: TGTGCCATCAAGCCTAGCGGGGACCGGGGTACGCAGTATTTT.